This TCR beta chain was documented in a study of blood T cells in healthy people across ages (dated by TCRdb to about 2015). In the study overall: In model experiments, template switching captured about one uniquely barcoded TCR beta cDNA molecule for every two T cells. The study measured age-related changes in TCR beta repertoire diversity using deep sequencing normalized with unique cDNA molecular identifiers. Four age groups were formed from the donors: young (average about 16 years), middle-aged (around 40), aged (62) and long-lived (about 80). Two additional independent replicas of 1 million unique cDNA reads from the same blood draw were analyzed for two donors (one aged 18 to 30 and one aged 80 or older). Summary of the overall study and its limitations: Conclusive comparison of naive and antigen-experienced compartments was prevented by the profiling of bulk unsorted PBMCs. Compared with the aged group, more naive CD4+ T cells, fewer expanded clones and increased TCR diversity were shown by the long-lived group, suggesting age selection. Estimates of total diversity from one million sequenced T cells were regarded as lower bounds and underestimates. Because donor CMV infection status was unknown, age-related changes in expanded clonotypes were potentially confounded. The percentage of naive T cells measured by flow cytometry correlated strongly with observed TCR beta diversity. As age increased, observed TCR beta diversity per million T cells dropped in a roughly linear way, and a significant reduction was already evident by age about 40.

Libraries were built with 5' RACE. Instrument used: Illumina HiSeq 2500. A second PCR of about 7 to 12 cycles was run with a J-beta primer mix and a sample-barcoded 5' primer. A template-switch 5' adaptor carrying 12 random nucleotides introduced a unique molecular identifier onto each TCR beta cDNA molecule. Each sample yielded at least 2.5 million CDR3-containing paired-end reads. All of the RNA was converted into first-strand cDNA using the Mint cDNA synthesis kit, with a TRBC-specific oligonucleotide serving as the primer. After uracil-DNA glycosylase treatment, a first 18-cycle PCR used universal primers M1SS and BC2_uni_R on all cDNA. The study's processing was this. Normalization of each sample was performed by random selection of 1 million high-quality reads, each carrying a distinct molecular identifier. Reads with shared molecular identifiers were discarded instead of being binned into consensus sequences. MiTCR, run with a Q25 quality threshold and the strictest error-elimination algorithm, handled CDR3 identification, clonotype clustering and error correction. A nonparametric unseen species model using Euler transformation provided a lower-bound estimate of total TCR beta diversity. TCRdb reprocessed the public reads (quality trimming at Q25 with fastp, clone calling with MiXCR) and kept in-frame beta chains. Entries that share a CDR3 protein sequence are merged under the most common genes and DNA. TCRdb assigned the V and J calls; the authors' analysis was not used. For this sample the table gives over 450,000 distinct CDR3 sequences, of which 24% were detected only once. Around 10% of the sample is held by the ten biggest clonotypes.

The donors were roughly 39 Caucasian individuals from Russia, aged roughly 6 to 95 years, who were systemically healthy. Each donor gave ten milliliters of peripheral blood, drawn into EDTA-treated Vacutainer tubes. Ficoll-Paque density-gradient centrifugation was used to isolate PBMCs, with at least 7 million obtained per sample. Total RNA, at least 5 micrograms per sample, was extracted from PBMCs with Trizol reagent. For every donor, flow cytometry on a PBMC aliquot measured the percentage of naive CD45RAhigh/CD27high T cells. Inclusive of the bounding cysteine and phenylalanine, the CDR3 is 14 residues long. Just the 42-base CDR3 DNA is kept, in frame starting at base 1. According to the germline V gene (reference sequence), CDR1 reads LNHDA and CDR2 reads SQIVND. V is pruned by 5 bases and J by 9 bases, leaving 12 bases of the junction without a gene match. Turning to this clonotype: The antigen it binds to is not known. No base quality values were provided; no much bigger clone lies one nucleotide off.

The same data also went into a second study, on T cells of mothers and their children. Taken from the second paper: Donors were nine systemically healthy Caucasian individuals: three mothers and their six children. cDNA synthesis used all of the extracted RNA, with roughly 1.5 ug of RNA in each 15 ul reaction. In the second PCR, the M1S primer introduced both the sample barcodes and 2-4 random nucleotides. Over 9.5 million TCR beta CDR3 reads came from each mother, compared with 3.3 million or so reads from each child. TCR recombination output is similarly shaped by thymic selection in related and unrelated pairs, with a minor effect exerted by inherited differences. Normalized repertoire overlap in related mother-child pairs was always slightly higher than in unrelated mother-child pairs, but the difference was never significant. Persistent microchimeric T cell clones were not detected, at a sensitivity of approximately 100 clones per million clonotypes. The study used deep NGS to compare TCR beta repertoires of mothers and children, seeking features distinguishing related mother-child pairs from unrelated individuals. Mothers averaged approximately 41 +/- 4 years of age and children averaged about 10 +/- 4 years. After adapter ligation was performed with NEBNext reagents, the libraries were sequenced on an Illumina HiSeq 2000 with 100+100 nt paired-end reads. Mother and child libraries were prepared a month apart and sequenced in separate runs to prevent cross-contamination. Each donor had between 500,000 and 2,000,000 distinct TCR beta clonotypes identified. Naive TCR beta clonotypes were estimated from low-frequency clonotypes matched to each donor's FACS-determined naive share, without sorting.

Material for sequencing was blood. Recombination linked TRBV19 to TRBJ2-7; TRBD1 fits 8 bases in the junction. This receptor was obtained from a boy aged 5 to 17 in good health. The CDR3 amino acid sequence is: CASSLGQGWSGQYF. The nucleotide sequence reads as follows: TGTGCCAGTAGTCTCGGACAGGGCTGGTCGGGGCAGTACTTC.